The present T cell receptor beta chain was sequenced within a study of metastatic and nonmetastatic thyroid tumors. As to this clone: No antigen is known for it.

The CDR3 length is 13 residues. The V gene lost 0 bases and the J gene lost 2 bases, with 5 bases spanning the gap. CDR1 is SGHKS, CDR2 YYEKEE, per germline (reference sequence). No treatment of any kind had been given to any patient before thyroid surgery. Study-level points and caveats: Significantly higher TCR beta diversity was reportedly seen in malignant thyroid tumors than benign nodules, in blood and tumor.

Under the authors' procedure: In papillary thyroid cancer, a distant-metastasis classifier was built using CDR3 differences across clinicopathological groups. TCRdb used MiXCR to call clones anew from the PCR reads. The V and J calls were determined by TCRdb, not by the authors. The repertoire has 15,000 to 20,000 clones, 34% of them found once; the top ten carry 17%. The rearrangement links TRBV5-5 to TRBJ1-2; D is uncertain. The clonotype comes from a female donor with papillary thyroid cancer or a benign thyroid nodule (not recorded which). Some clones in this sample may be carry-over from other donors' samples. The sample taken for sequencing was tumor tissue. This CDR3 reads CASSLGMNYGYTF. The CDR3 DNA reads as TGTGCCAGCAGCTTGGGGATGAACTATGGCTACACCTTC.